These 5 T cell receptor beta chains were all obtained from the same sample, sequenced in a study of shared clonotypes between healthy human individuals. Clones were read by immunoSEQ multiplex PCR, and TCRdb kept only the in-frame ones, dropping some. The table shows about 2 million clones, with about 95% occurring only once. Naive CD8 cells were CD45RO-negative, positively selected for CCR7, excluding terminally differentiated effector memory CD45RA+ cells. Input material: naive CD8+ T cells sorted from blood. The receptors derive from a man between 18 and 35 years old in good health.

This chain uses TRBV14 with TRBJ2-2; 11 bases agree with TRBD2. Trimming took 0 bases from V and 4 from J; bases not matched to a gene: 7. The CDR3 runs 18 residues. Germline V gene lookup returns CDR1 SGHDN and CDR2 FVKESK. CDR3 in amino acids: CASSQEVAGGLGTGELFF. CDR3 bases: TGTGCCAGCAGCCAAGAGGTAGCGGGGGGGCTTGGCACCGGGGAGCTGTTTTTT.

This chain links TRBV28 with TRBJ2-7, with a weak D call TRBD2 (5 bases). Looked up from germline, CDR1 is MDHEN and CDR2 is SYDVKM. The V and J ends lost 7 bases and 4 bases respectively, with 14 bases between them. This CDR3 is 13 amino acids long. The CDR3 here is CASTGPGNYEQYF. The CDR3 DNA sequence: TGTGCCAGCACTGGGCCGGGAAATTACGAGCAGTACTTC. Combining the CDR3 with reference TRBV28 and TRBJ2-7 gives the whole variable domain DVKVTQSSRYLVKRTGEKVFLECVQDMDHENMFWYRQDPGLGLRLIYFSYDVKMKEKGDIPEGYSVSREKKERFSLILESASTNQTSMYLCASTGPGNYEQYFGPGTRLTVT.

The chain couples TRBV4-1 to TRBJ2-2; TRBD1 is a possible D gene (6 bases). The CDR3 spans 17 residues. In germline, CDR1 is MGHRA, CDR2 YSYEKL. The V and J ends lost 1 base and 4 bases respectively, with 16 bases between them. DNA of the CDR3: TGCGCCAGCAGCCAAGCATCGACAGGAACCCCCACCGGGGAGCTGTTTTTT. Amino acids: CASSQASTGTPTGELFF.

In nucleotides, the CDR3 is TGTGCCTGGAGTTACGGTGCTGGGGCCAACGTCCTGACTTTC. Translated: CAWSYGAGANVLTF. This chain joins TRBV30 and TRBJ2-6, with D unresolved. This CDR3 spans 14 amino acids. Germline values: CDR1 GTSNPN, CDR2 SVGIG (reference sequence). Trimming took off 2 bases at V and 2 bases at J, with 7 bases between the two ends. The entire variable domain, with the rest obtained from reference TRBV30 and TRBJ2-6, is as follows: SQTIHQWPATLVQPVGSPLSLECTVEGTSNPNLYWYRQAAGRGLQLLFYSVGIGQISSEVPQNLSASRPQDRQFILSSKKLLLSDSGFYLCAWSYGAGANVLTFGAGSRLTVL.

The chain uses TRBV7-2 and TRBJ2-1; 7 nucleotides align to TRBD2. CDR1 is SGHTA and CDR2 is FQGNSA in the germline V gene. After removal of 6 bases from V and 0 bases from J, the junction contained 11 bases not matched to a gene. The CDR3 runs 17 residues. CDR3 region: CASRTGLGEGSYNEQFF. The CDR3 DNA sequence: TGTGCCAGCAGGACCGGCTTAGGGGAGGGCTCCTACAATGAGCAGTTCTTC. The complete variable domain, with remaining parts taken from reference TRBV7-2 and TRBJ2-1, reads GAGVSQSPSNKVTEKGKDVELRCDPISGHTALYWYRQSLGQGLEFLIYFQGNSAPDKSGLPSDRFSAERTGGSVSTLTIQRTQQEDSAVYLCASRTGLGEGSYNEQFFGPGTRLTVL.